This TCR beta chain was observed in a study of cytomegalovirus exposure and HLA in healthy donors. Study-level information: Tens of millions of unique TCRs, all from HLA-typed donors, were included in an early release of the data. Study-wide results and limits: Despite most TCR sequences being rare, some public TCRs occurred in many donors. Fewer N-insertions (relative to the approximately 700-donor mean) were reportedly seen in an Asian-associated ancestry cluster in a later analysis.

A remark on this clone: Antigen: not known.

Germline assignment: CDR1 SGHVS and CDR2 FNYEAQ. The CDR3 spans 14 residues. The trim removed 5 bases at V and 5 bases at J, leaving 6 bases unmatched. The study ran its PCR with 60 Vbeta and 13 Jbeta primers. Clones were read by immunoSEQ multiplex PCR, and TCRdb kept only the in-frame ones, dropping some. In total, the table holds 68,000 or so clones. The source material was PBMCs. The chain carries TRBV7-6 and TRBJ1-2; TRBD1 matches 9 bases. This TCR derives from a female donor in good health and CMV-seropositive. The DNA for the CDR3 is TGTGCCAGCAGCCTGGGGACAGGGACGTATGGCTACACCTTC. It translates to CASSLGTGTYGYTF.